This TCR beta chain was recovered during a study of shared clonotypes between healthy human individuals. Germline V CDR1 and CDR2: SGHDT, YYEEEE. V lost 4 bases to trimming and J lost 2 bases; unmatched junction nucleotides: 6. The CDR3 has 15 amino acids. Data came from immunoSEQ multiplex PCR; TCRdb stores just in-frame clones and leaves some out. The sample holds approximately 500,000 clones; about four fifths are singletons and the top ten take about an eighth. This receptor was taken from a middle-aged woman in good health. Some clones in this sample may be carry-over from other donors' samples. The sample comprised PBMCs. The chain recombines TRBV5-6 with TRBJ2-1; 7 bases match TRBD1. The CDR3 DNA is TGTGCCAGCAGCGCACAGGGGCAGGCCTACAATGAGCAGTTCTTC. This sequence encodes CASSAQGQAYNEQFF.